Presented here are 26 T cell receptor beta chains from one specimen sequenced in a study of T cell responses to AZD1222 COVID-19 vaccine listed by TCRdb under 2021. The label giving this sample's time point can be read as: baseline before first vaccination. The treatment or condition tag for this specimen amounts to: meningococcal conjugate vaccine given as trial control. Preparation of the library involved the immunoSEQ multiplex PCR assay. TCRdb limited this immuneACCESS table to in-frame rearrangements with V and J called. A share of clones is missing; checked studies link under half to unresolved V genes, and the rest is unexplained. The sample table lists approximately 140,000 clones, around nine tenths of them with a count of one. The top ten clonotypes cover less than 3.5% of the sample. The sample consisted of peripheral blood, taken on day 0 of MenACWY control vaccination. The receptors were gathered from an adult in good health.

This chain uses TRBV15 with TRBJ1-2; the D gene is possibly TRBD1 (6 bases). The CDR3 is made up of 14 amino acids. The ends were cut back, 1 base at V and 5 bases at J, with 11 bases in the middle. CDR1 is LNHNV, CDR2 YYDKDF, per germline (reference sequence). The CDR3: CATSRVGQQYGYTF. CDR3 coding DNA: TGTGCCACCAGCAGAGTAGGACAGCAATATGGCTACACCTTC.

The chain couples TRBV28 to TRBJ2-2; D is possibly TRBD2 (6 bases). The V gene's germline CDR1 is MDHEN and CDR2 SYDVKM. V was cut by 8 bases and J by 1 base, with 11 bases left in between. The CDR3 totals 14 residues. CDR3 amino acids: CASVLSGNTGELFF. The DNA of the CDR3 is TGTGCCAGCGTCCTTAGCGGGAACACCGGGGAGCTGTTTTTT.

The V gene is TRBV5-1, the J gene TRBJ1-1; D is perhaps TRBD1 (6 bases). Germline V CDR1 and CDR2: SGHRS, YFSETQ. Deletions cut 1 base from V and 8 bases from J, with 12 bases between. The CDR3 extends over 13 amino acids. The CDR3 bases are TGCGCCAGCAGCTTGTCGCTGGGGACAGAAGCTTTCTTT. It codes for CASSLSLGTEAFF.

J is TRBJ1-5 and V is TRBV24-1, with a possible D match to TRBD1 (6 bases). The germline V gene has CDR1 KGHDR and CDR2 SFDVKD. The CDR3 is 16 residues long. V was trimmed by 5 bases and J by 2 bases, leaving 15 bases between them. CDR3 amino acids: CATSVRGIGGNQPQHF. The CDR3 DNA is TGTGCCACCAGTGTAAGGGGGATTGGGGGCAATCAGCCCCAGCATTTT.

The J gene is TRBJ1-5, the V gene TRBV29-1, with 7 bases fitting TRBD1. With 6 bases clipped from V and 4 bases from J, the junction kept 6 bases outside the gene matches. The CDR3 is 13 residues long. Per the germline V gene, CDR1 is SQVTM and CDR2 is ANQGSEA. CDR3 nucleotides: TGCAGCGTGAGGGGGACAGAGAATCAGCCCCAGCATTTT. Its protein product is CSVRGTENQPQHF.

As DNA, the CDR3 is TGTGCGACACACCAAGGTCGACAGACCCCTAGGGGGTCACCCCTCCACTTT. It codes for CATHQGRQTPRGSPLHF. This chain links TRBV30 with TRBJ1-6; D might be TRBD1 (6 bases). Germline V gene sequence: CDR1 GTSNPN, CDR2 SVGIG (reference sequence). The length of the CDR3 is 17 residues. Full variable domain (outside the CDR3, taken from reference TRBV30 and TRBJ1-6): SQTIHQWPATLVQPVGSPLSLECTVEGTSNPNLYWYRQAAGRGLQLLFYSVGIGQISSEVPQNLSASRPQDRQFILSSKKLLLSDSGFYLCATHQGRQTPRGSPLHFGNGTRLTVT.

This clone was counted a single time. The gene calls are TRBV6-6 and TRBJ1-6; a possible D gene is TRBD1 (6 bases). Per germline, CDR1 MNHNY and CDR2 SVGAGI (reference sequence). Deletions cut 2 bases from V and 7 bases from J, with 15 bases between. CDR3 length: 16 amino acids. The CDR3 DNA sequence: TGTGCCAGCAGTTACATTTCAGGCAGGGGAAATTCACCCCTCCACTTT. It translates to CASSYISGRGNSPLHF.

The rearrangement uses TRBV28 and TRBJ1-1, with D perhaps matching TRBD1 (5 bases). Germline V gene lookup returns CDR1 MDHEN and CDR2 SYDVKM. V lost 1 base to trimming and J lost 5 bases, with 26 bases between them. The CDR3 loop spans 19 amino acids. CDR3 in DNA: TGTGCCAGCAGTTTATTTTTTTCCGGGACTCTGGTTGAGAGTACTGAAGCTTTCTTT. This gives the protein CASSLFFSGTLVESTEAFF.

The chain links TRBV18 to TRBJ1-6; D might be TRBD1 (6 bases). This CDR3 has 15 amino acids. V was trimmed by 1 base and J by 10 bases, leaving 14 bases between them. CDR1 and CDR2 (germline): KGHSH, LQKENI. CDR3 in DNA: TGTGCCAGCTCACCACGACAGGAAAGGTCCTCACCCCTCCACTTT. This translates into CASSPRQERSSPLHF.

CDR3 nucleotide sequence: TGTGCCAGCAGCCGGACTAGCGGGAGCTCCTACAATGAGCAGTTCTTC. Its protein product is CASSRTSGSSYNEQFF. The chain recombines TRBV7-3 with TRBJ2-1; 13 bases are shared with TRBD2. The V segment lost 5 bases and the J segment 0 bases; nucleotides outside the gene matches: 1. The CDR3 loop spans 16 amino acids. Germline CDR1 and CDR2: SGHTA and FQGTGA.

This clone appeared once. V usage is TRBV5-1 and J usage is TRBJ1-4; no clear D. Germline loops: CDR1 SGHRS, CDR2 YFSETQ. The CDR3 extends over 15 amino acids. Between the trimmed V and J ends, which lost 4 bases and 8 bases, there was a span of 18 bases. CDR3 loop: CASSPRGGSGEKLFF. Here the CDR3 DNA reads TGCGCCAGCAGCCCGCGAGGAGGGAGCGGAGAAAAACTGTTTTTT.

V usage is TRBV2 and J usage is TRBJ1-4; possibly TRBD1 for D (5 bases). Germline V lookup: CDR1 SNHLY, CDR2 FYNNEI. The V and J ends lost 6 bases and 3 bases respectively, with 11 bases between them. This CDR3 has 14 amino acids. CDR3 in amino acids: CASRQEYSNEKLFF. The CDR3 bases are TGTGCCAGCAGACAGGAATACTCTAATGAAAAACTGTTTTTT.

V usage is TRBV10-3 and J usage is TRBJ1-1, with D maybe TRBD1 (5 bases). V was cut by 6 bases and J by 5 bases, with 7 bases left in between. The CDR3 covers 11 residues. Germline-derived CDR1 and CDR2 are ENHRY and SYGVKD. CDR3 in amino acids: CAIRRGTEAFF. The DNA for the CDR3 is TGTGCCATCAGGAGGGGTACTGAAGCTTTCTTT.

This chain connects TRBV7-9 to TRBJ2-5; TRBD2 aligns across 9 bases. Germline CDR1 is SEHNR and CDR2 is FQNEAQ (reference sequence). The CDR3 is made up of 16 amino acids. Losses at the gene ends were 5 bases for V and 1 base for J; bases not matched to a gene: 8. The CDR3 sequence: CASSRGSGGIQETQYF. The CDR3 coding sequence is TGTGCCAGCAGCCGGGGTAGCGGGGGAATCCAAGAGACCCAGTACTTC.

The V call is TRBV6-1, the J call TRBJ2-1; D gene unclear. Germline CDR1 is MNHNS and CDR2 is SASEGT. This CDR3 region has 13 residues. Trimming removed 2 bases at V and 6 bases at J, with 8 bases between. This CDR3 reads CASSELIFNEQFF. DNA of the CDR3: TGTGCCAGCAGTGAACTAATATTCAATGAGCAGTTCTTC.

CDR3 region: CASSLKLADYNEQFF. The CDR3 nucleotides are TGTGCCAGCAGCTTAAAACTAGCGGATTACAATGAGCAGTTCTTC. The chain carries TRBV11-3 and TRBJ2-1; 8 bases are shared with TRBD2. With 2 bases clipped from V and 4 bases from J, the junction kept 4 bases outside the gene matches. The CDR3 runs to 15 residues. The V gene's germline CDR1 is SGHNT and CDR2 YENEEA.

This clone showed up just once. The V call is TRBV2, the J call TRBJ1-6, with D uncertain. Germline CDR1 and CDR2: SNHLY and FYNNEI. This CDR3 comprises 12 residues. Trimming stripped 4 bases from V and 7 bases from J, with 5 bases between. The CDR3 sequence is CASSGNNSPLHF. In DNA, the CDR3 is TGTGCCAGCAGTGGGAACAATTCACCCCTCCACTTT. Drawing the rest from reference TRBV2 and TRBJ1-6, the complete variable domain is EPEVTQTPSHQVTQMGQEVILRCVPISNHLYFYWYRQILGQKVEFLVSFYNNEISEKSEIFDDQFSVERPDGSNFTLKIRSTKLEDSAMYFCASSGNNSPLHFGNGTRLTVT.

The chain joins TRBV5-1 to TRBJ1-1, with 9 nucleotides matching TRBD1. Losses at the gene ends were 4 bases for V and 2 bases for J; bases not matched to a gene: 3. Germline values: CDR1 SGHRS, CDR2 YFSETQ. The CDR3 extends over 14 amino acids. CDR3 in DNA: TGCGCCAGCAGCCGGACAGGGGTTAACACTGAAGCTTTCTTT. This sequence encodes CASSRTGVNTEAFF.

The chain has TRBV10-1 and TRBJ1-2, with D unclear. CDR1 is WNHNN, CDR2 SYGVQD, per germline (reference sequence). The V end was cut by 0 bases, the J end by 4 bases, with 6 bases between. CDR3 length: 13 residues. The CDR3 loop reads CASSESGSYGYTF. CDR3 bases: TGCGCCAGCAGTGAGTCGGGCTCCTATGGCTACACCTTC.

This sequence joins TRBV6-5 and TRBJ1-1; D possibly corresponds to TRBD1 (5 bases). The CDR3 loop spans 14 amino acids. Trimming removed 1 base from V and 5 bases from J, with 11 bases in between. The germline V gene has CDR1 MNHEY and CDR2 SVGAGI. The DNA for the CDR3 is TGTGCCAGCAGTTACTTCGGGGACGGTACTGAAGCTTTCTTT. Residues: CASSYFGDGTEAFF.

This clone is a singleton in its sample. This rearrangement joins TRBV2 to TRBJ2-1; D may match TRBD1 or TRBD2 (5 bases each). V shed 3 bases and J shed 7 bases, with 13 bases lying between them. The CDR3 is made up of 14 amino acids. Germline-derived CDR1 and CDR2 are SNHLY and FYNNEI. As DNA, the CDR3 is TGTGCCAGCAGTGAGACGAGGGGTTGGAATGAGCAGTTCTTC. Protein: CASSETRGWNEQFF.

The J gene is TRBJ1-1, the V gene TRBV7-3; weak D call: TRBD1 (5 bases). This CDR3 region has 14 residues. V shed 5 bases and J shed 3 bases, with 13 bases lying between them. CDR1 is SGHTA and CDR2 is FQGTGA in the germline V gene. CDR3 amino acids: CASSLTAGDTEAFF. In DNA, the CDR3 is TGTGCCAGCAGCCTGACAGCGGGGGACACTGAAGCTTTCTTT.

The chain couples TRBV5-8 to TRBJ2-3, with 8 bases identical to TRBD2. This CDR3 is built from 15 residues. The V gene end was trimmed by 4 bases and the J gene end by 0 bases; junction bases not matched to a gene: 4. From germline, CDR1 is SGHTS and CDR2 YDEGEE. CDR3 DNA sequence: TGTGCCAGCAGCCTGGAGCGGGGGAGCACAGATACGCAGTATTTT. It translates to CASSLERGSTDTQYF.

The chain links TRBV12-5 to TRBJ2-2; tentatively, D is TRBD1 (5 bases). Trimming took 7 bases from V and 6 from J, leaving 18 bases between them. This CDR3 contains 15 residues. From germline, CDR1 is LGHNT and CDR2 FRNRAP. CDR3 region: CASAWGYPNAGELFF. The CDR3 DNA is TGTGCTAGTGCCTGGGGCTACCCAAACGCCGGGGAGCTGTTTTTT.

V is TRBV6-5 and J is TRBJ1-5; the D is unclear. Trimming took off 10 bases at V and 4 bases at J, with 14 bases between the two ends. From germline, CDR1 is MNHEY and CDR2 SVGAGI. CDR3 length: 13 residues. The CDR3 region is CATHPRENQPQHF. CDR3 nucleotides: TGTGCCACTCACCCCCGGGAAAATCAGCCCCAGCATTTT.

The rearrangement uses TRBV19 and TRBJ2-1; no clear D gene. Germline CDR1 is LNHDA and CDR2 is SQIVND (reference sequence). The CDR3 contains 13 residues. Deletions cut 6 bases from V and 1 base from J, with 7 bases between. DNA for the CDR3: TGTGCCAGTAGCGGACGATCCTACAATGAGCAGTTCTTC. Its protein is CASSGRSYNEQFF.